This TCR beta chain was recorded in a study of T cells in narcolepsy. Repertoires were generated with immunoSEQ multiplex PCR, while TCRdb's copy carries only in-frame clones and drops some. The data contain 8,000 to 8,500 clones, 61% of them singletons. The ends were cut back, 6 bases at V and 6 bases at J, with 14 bases in the middle. This CDR3 region has 13 residues. Germline assignment: CDR1 MNHEY and CDR2 SVGAGI. This TCR was recovered from a human donor with narcolepsy. Sequences were obtained from CD45RA- memory CD8+ T cells from PBMCs. This chain links TRBV6-5 with TRBJ2-5; D might be TRBD2 (5 bases). The chain's CDR3 is CASSPNSAQTQYF. CDR3 bases: TGTGCCAGCAGCCCAAATAGCGCCCAGACCCAGTACTTC.